What follows are 17 T cell receptor beta chains derived from one specimen sequenced in a study of human T cells and chemical hapten exposure. MiXCR, applied by TCRdb to the RACE reads, yields one record per CDR3 protein. Of 330,000 or so distinct CDR3 sequences in the sample, about 6.9% were seen once. Stated time point: patch test 2, 6 weeks after DPC sensitization. Described treatment: therapeutic diphenylcyclopropenone sensitization with weekly scalp DPC. Specimen: whole blood, collected in connection with sensitization to the hapten diphenylcyclopropenone (DPC). These receptors were taken from a woman under 30 with alopecia areata. Some clones in this sample may be carry-over from other donors' samples.

For this clonotype: This clone may be a read error of a much larger clone one base away. V is TRBV6-5 and J is TRBJ1-2, with D perhaps TRBD1 (6 bases). Germline CDR1 MNHEY, CDR2 SVGAGI. V gave up 10 bases and J gave up 5 bases, with 17 bases separating them. The CDR3 runs to 13 residues. In nucleotides, the CDR3 is TGTGCCAACAGCTCCGACAGGTCATATGGCTACACCTTC. It translates to CANSSDRSYGYTF.

This clonotype showed up just a few times. The chain is built from TRBV3-1 and TRBJ2-1, with 11 bases lining up with TRBD2. Per germline, CDR1 LGHDT and CDR2 YNNKEL (reference sequence). Trimming took 8 bases from V and 4 from J; bases not matched to a gene: 7. The CDR3 totals 15 residues. The CDR3 coding sequence is TGTGCCAGCCTTAGTACTAGCGGGGGTTACAATGAGCAGTTCTTC. It encodes CASLSTSGGYNEQFF.

This clonotype was counted only a few times. The rearrangement joins TRBV12-3 or TRBV12-4 to TRBJ2-1; 12 nucleotides line up with TRBD2. The J segment lost 3 bases and the V segment lost 4 bases, leaving 4 bases of the junction unmatched. This CDR3 is built from 16 residues. CDR3 sequence reads: CASSSRTSGDYNEQFF. CDR3 DNA sequence: TGTGCCAGCAGTTCTCGGACTAGCGGGGACTACAATGAGCAGTTCTTC.

This clonotype was found many times. V is TRBV20-1 and J is TRBJ1-6; possible D gene TRBD1, 6 bases. V lost 3 bases and J lost 1, with 19 bases in between. The germline V gene has CDR1 DFQATT and CDR2 SNEGSKA (reference sequence). The CDR3 totals 18 residues. In DNA form, the CDR3 reads TGCAGTGCTAGCCCTTATGCAGGGGCAGGATCCTATAATTCACCCCTCCACTTT. As protein: CSASPYAGAGSYNSPLHF.

Ten or more counts support this clonotype. V and J are TRBV6-2 or TRBV6-3 and TRBJ2-1, with D uncertain. The CDR3 is 14 residues long. The germline CDR1 and CDR2 sequences are MNHEY and SVGEGT. The V end lost 2 bases, the J end lost 0 bases, and 5 bases lay between the germline ends. The CDR3 loop reads CASSYPSSYNEQFF. In DNA, the CDR3 is TGTGCCAGCAGTTACCCTAGCTCCTACAATGAGCAGTTCTTC.

This clonotype was seen ten or more times. This chain's CDR3 is CASSLDRPYNSPLHF. CDR3 bases: TGTGCCAGCAGCTTAGACAGGCCCTATAATTCACCCCTCCACTTT. The chain recombines TRBV7-8 with TRBJ1-6, with D tentatively TRBD1 (5 bases). Looked up from germline, CDR1 is SGHVS and CDR2 is FQNEAQ. Between the trimmed V and J ends, which lost 1 base and 2 bases, there was a span of 6 bases. The CDR3 contains 15 residues.

The rearrangement links TRBV13 to TRBJ2-3; D tentatively reads TRBD1 or TRBD2 (5 bases each). V dropped 3 bases and J dropped 3 bases, with 16 bases sitting between them. Per the germline V gene, CDR1 is PRHDT and CDR2 is FYEKMQ (reference sequence). The CDR3 is made up of 16 amino acids. DNA of the CDR3: TGTGCCAGCAGCTTGGGGCTCGGGACCTTGACAGATACGCAGTATTTT. This sequence encodes CASSLGLGTLTDTQYF.

This clonotype appeared many times. The chain links TRBV6-2 or TRBV6-3 to TRBJ1-1; TRBD1 is a possible D gene (5 bases). V was shortened by 8 bases and J by 6 bases, with 22 bases between the two germline ends. The CDR3 runs 15 residues. The germline V gene encodes CDR1 MNHEY and CDR2 SVGEGT. CDR3 sequence (DNA): TGTGCCAGCTGGGGGTTGACGGGGAGTAGCGCTGAAGCTTTCTTT. As protein: CASWGLTGSSAEAFF.

This clonotype was detected only a few times. CDR3 in amino acids: CASSGIYEQYF. The CDR3, as DNA: TGTGCCAGCAGTGGGATATACGAGCAGTACTTC. V gene TRBV6-1 combines with J gene TRBJ2-7; D call uncertain. Trimming took 4 bases from V and 4 from J, leaving 5 bases between them. The CDR3 contains 11 residues. CDR1 and CDR2 from the germline V gene are MNHNS and SASEGT.

V is TRBV7-9 and J is TRBJ2-5; 7 positions match TRBD2. The CDR3 runs 14 residues. Germline loops: CDR1 SEHNR, CDR2 FQNEAQ (reference sequence). Trimming at V came to 1 base and at J to 5 bases, leaving 4 bases not matched to a gene. The CDR3 DNA reads TGTGCCAGCAGCTTAGAGAGCGGGGCGGAGACCCAGTACTTC. Amino acid sequence: CASSLESGAETQYF.

The V gene is TRBV10-3, the J gene TRBJ1-4; possibly TRBD1 for D (5 bases). The CDR3 length is 13 residues. Germline V gene sequence: CDR1 ENHRY, CDR2 SYGVKD. V gave up 0 bases and J gave up 14 bases, with 13 bases separating them. CDR3 sequence: CAISESARDSLFF. Written as DNA, the CDR3 is TGTGCCATCAGTGAGTCGGCCCGGGACTCGCTGTTTTTT.

The rearrangement links TRBV4-3 to TRBJ2-5; D is uncertain. With 7 bases removed from V and 2 bases from J, the gap between germline ends came to 17 bases. Germline V gene lookup returns CDR1 LGHNA and CDR2 YSLEER. The CDR3 sequence is 15 residues long. The CDR3 coding sequence is TGCGCCAGCACCAACGCACTGGGTGAGCAAGAGACCCAGTACTTC. The encoded protein is CASTNALGEQETQYF.

This chain links TRBV11-2 with TRBJ2-4; possibly TRBD1 or TRBD2 for D (6 bases each). The germline V and J ends were trimmed by 5 bases and 7 bases, with 12 bases remaining between them. The CDR3 is 13 amino acids. The germline CDR1 and CDR2 sequences are SGHAT and FQNNGV. CDR3 protein: CASSRPGANIQYF. The CDR3 DNA sequence: TGTGCCAGCAGCCGGCCGGGGGCTAACATTCAGTACTTC.

This clonotype was detected only a few times. The rearrangement links TRBV24-1 to TRBJ2-3; the match to TRBD1 covers 8 bases. The V segment lost 6 bases and the J segment 1 base; nucleotides outside the gene matches: 2. Germline CDR1 KGHDR, CDR2 SFDVKD. The CDR3 sequence is 14 residues long. CDR3 protein: CATSSDRGTDTQYF. The CDR3 DNA is TGTGCCACCAGTTCGGACAGGGGCACAGATACGCAGTATTTT.

This chain links TRBV6-2 or TRBV6-3 with TRBJ1-1, with D unresolved. Trimming removed 7 bases at V and 9 bases at J, with 15 bases between. Germline CDR1 and CDR2: MNHEY and SVGEGT. The CDR3 has 12 residues. The CDR3 region has the DNA TGTGCCAGCAACACTGGGTTACTCCAAGCTTTCTTT. Translating it yields CASNTGLLQAFF.

The chain joins TRBV12-3 or TRBV12-4 to TRBJ1-6; D is perhaps TRBD1 (5 bases). V lost 0 bases, J lost 9 bases, and 12 bases lay in between. The CDR3 runs to 15 residues. CDR3 sequence (DNA): TGTGCCAGCAGTTTAGCGCAAGGGGCGGGTTCACCCCTCCACTTT. Protein: CASSLAQGAGSPLHF.

The table lists this clonotype with many counts. The rearrangement links TRBV6-2 or TRBV6-3 to TRBJ2-3; no clear D. Germline CDR1 reads MNHEY; CDR2 reads SVGEGT. This CDR3 region has 13 residues. Trimming removed 2 bases from V and 1 base from J, with 4 bases in between. The CDR3: CASSYRGTDTQYF. DNA for the CDR3: TGTGCCAGCAGTTACCGGGGCACAGATACGCAGTATTTT.